The entry below describes one T cell receptor beta chain. As yet, its antigen is unknown. TCRdb's table, derived via immunoSEQ multiplex PCR, lists solely in-frame clones and lacks some. This sample has 150,000 to 200,000 clones; about 90% occur once, and the top ten carry approximately 1.2%. Germline lookup yields CDR1 MGHRA and CDR2 YSYEKL. V lost 6 bases, J lost 6 bases, and 12 bases lay in between. CDR3 length: 14 amino acids. This sample was taken from a study of T cell responses to AZD1222 COVID-19 vaccine. Findings and caveats of the study: After the peak T cell response, and only then, were repertoires sampled. Donors skewed white British and female; clonal diversity was possibly underestimated.

Second doses were pooled across both intervals (about 4 or about 12 weeks). The gene calls are TRBV4-1 and TRBJ1-6; D is perhaps TRBD1 (6 bases). This clonotype was obtained from an adult who received the AZD1222 COVID-19 vaccine. The material was peripheral blood, obtained 28 days after the second AZD1222 dose. The CDR3 nucleotides read TGCGCCAGCAGACCTCAGGGGCCTAATTCACCCCTCCACTTT. Its translation: CASRPQGPNSPLHF.